Given below is one TCR beta chain in context. This specimen belongs to a study of OX40 agonist ivuxolimab in advanced cancers. Data came from immunoSEQ multiplex PCR; TCRdb stores just in-frame clones and leaves some out. The sample holds 50,000 to 70,000 clones, 75% to 90% seen once. With 4 bases clipped from V and 0 bases from J, the junction kept 14 bases outside the gene matches. The CDR3 is 19 residues long. Germline lookup yields CDR1 SGDLS and CDR2 YYNGEE. The receptor was derived from an adult with an advanced solid tumor such as melanoma, head and neck, liver or kidney cancer. This specimen consisted of CD4+ or CD8+ T cells sorted from blood, obtained in a trial of the OX40 agonist ivuxolimab. V gene TRBV9 combines with J gene TRBJ2-2, with TRBD2 identical over 8 bases. The CDR3 reads CASSHPGREVSPNTGELFF. The DNA of the CDR3 is TGTGCCAGCAGCCACCCTGGGCGGGAGGTTTCCCCGAACACCGGGGAGCTGTTTTTT.